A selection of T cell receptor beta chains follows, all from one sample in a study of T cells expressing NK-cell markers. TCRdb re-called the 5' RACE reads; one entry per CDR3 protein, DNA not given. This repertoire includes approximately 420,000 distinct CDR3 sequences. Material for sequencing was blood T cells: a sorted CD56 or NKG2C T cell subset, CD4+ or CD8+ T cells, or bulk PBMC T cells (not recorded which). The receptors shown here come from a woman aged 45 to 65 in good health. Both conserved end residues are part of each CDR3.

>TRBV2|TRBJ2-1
CASSPYWGRVVNNEQFF
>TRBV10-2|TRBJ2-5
CASSESLAGGQETQYF
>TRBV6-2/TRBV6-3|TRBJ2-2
CASRTGTTNTGELFF
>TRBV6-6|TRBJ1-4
CASNKDRLEKLFF
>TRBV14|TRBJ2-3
CASSQGLRGLTDTQYF
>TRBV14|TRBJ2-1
CASSMGTVYNEQFF
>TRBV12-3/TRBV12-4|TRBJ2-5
CASSHPRINQETQYF
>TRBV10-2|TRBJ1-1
CASRPGQMNTEAFF
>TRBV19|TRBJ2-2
CASSPWTLHRGGELFF
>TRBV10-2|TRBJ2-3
CASRKTSGRGDTQYF
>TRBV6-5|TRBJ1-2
CASSYIQGANYGYTF
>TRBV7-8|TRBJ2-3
CASSFDRENTDTQYF
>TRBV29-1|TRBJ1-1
CSVVWGGTEAFF
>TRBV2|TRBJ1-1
CASSFTSGQAFF
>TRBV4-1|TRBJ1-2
CASSQGVGLANYGYTF
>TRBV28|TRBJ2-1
CASSLPSGRRNEQFF
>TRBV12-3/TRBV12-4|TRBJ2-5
CASSSPYSREDQETQYF
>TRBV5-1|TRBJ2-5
CASSLKIAGTQYF
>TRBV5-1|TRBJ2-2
CASSLEGLRTGELFF
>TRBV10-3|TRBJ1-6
CAIRASMGAPPLHF
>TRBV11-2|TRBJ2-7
CASSLAAGLWEQYF
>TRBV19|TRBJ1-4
CASSLDGYEKLFF
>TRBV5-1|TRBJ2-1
CASSSWMASGRSNEQFF
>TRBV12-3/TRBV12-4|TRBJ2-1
CASSLGLAADEQFF
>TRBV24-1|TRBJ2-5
CATSGTGQGQETQYF